The 22 T cell receptor beta chains given below trace back to one sample, sequenced in a study of blood T cell repertoires in COVID-19. Measured with immunoSEQ multiplex PCR; TCRdb has only the in-frame clones, and not every one. Of around 90,000 clones listed, 88% were seen once; the top ten hold around 2.1%. The sample consisted of peripheral blood. The receptor set was obtained from a man aged 50 to 59 with COVID-19, enrolled during active disease.

V usage is TRBV9 and J usage is TRBJ2-1; 9 bases line up with TRBD1. The CDR3 contains 15 residues. With 3 bases clipped from V and 4 bases from J, the junction kept 5 bases outside the gene matches. From germline, CDR1 is SGDLS and CDR2 YYNGEE. CDR3 loop: CASSGGQGLYNEQFF. The CDR3 DNA sequence: TGTGCCAGCAGCGGCGGACAGGGGCTTTACAATGAGCAGTTCTTC.

The chain recombines TRBV28 with TRBJ1-1; 7 positions match TRBD1. Germline CDR1 reads MDHEN; CDR2 reads SYDVKM. This CDR3 contains 16 residues. With 2 bases clipped from V and 6 bases from J, the junction kept 12 bases outside the gene matches. The chain's CDR3 is CASSLNLYEGAAEAFF. CDR3 in DNA: TGTGCCAGCAGTTTAAATTTGTACGAGGGGGCCGCTGAAGCTTTCTTT.

The chain joins TRBV9 to TRBJ2-1, with TRBD1 identical over 10 bases. V lost 2 bases to trimming and J lost 4 bases; unmatched junction nucleotides: 12. From germline, CDR1 is SGDLS and CDR2 YYNGEE. The CDR3 has 18 residues. Written as DNA, the CDR3 is TGTGCCAGCAGCGTCCCCAAGGAGGGGGGACAGGGGTACAATGAGCAGTTCTTC. Translated, it gives CASSVPKEGGQGYNEQFF.

This chain uses TRBV10-2 with TRBJ1-2, with a weak D call TRBD1 (5 bases). The CDR3 runs 15 residues. The germline V gene encodes CDR1 WSHSY and CDR2 SAAADI. Trimming took 7 bases from V and 3 from J, leaving 18 bases between them. The CDR3 loop is CASTGGRGGYYGYTF. As DNA, the CDR3 is TGCGCCAGCACTGGAGGGAGGGGTGGGTACTATGGCTACACCTTC.

This clone was seen only once. The chain carries TRBV7-8 and TRBJ1-1, with a tentative D call TRBD1 (6 bases). Per germline, CDR1 SGHVS and CDR2 FQNEAQ. The CDR3 is made up of 15 amino acids. V lost 7 bases and J lost 4, with 19 bases in between. Here the CDR3 DNA reads TGTGCCAGCACCGGAAACAGGGTCTTTAGCACTGAAGCTTTCTTT. Its protein is CASTGNRVFSTEAFF.

This clone was recorded only once. CDR3 loop: CASSYESITPGNTIYF. Here the CDR3 DNA reads TGTGCCAGCAGTTACGAAAGCATTACTCCTGGAAACACCATATATTTT. The chain uses TRBV6-5 and TRBJ1-3; no clear D. This CDR3 has 16 residues. CDR1 is MNHEY and CDR2 is SVGAGI in the germline V gene. Trimming left V 2 bases short and J 2 bases short, with 13 bases between.

This rearrangement joins TRBV9 to TRBJ1-6; no clear D gene. The CDR3 contains 13 residues. CDR1 and CDR2 (germline): SGDLS, YYNGEE. Trimming left V 0 bases short and J 14 bases short, with 12 bases between. CDR3 sequence: CASSVDEGRALHF. The CDR3 DNA follows: TGTGCCAGCAGCGTAGATGAGGGTAGAGCCCTCCACTTT.

The chain is built from TRBV4-1 and TRBJ1-5; D gene unclear. The CDR3 extends over 16 amino acids. Germline CDR1 is MGHRA and CDR2 is YSYEKL. Trimming took 0 bases from V and 0 from J, leaving 9 bases between them. The CDR3: CASSQDFTVSNQPQHF. The DNA of the CDR3 is TGCGCCAGCAGCCAAGATTTCACGGTTAGCAATCAGCCCCAGCATTTT.

In DNA form, the CDR3 reads TGTGCCACCCAAAGAGGGGGGACAGGGCCGGTCAACAATGAGCAGTTCTTC. This gives the protein CATQRGGTGPVNNEQFF. The V gene is TRBV24-1, the J gene TRBJ2-1, with 9 bases matching TRBD1. With V trimmed by 9 bases and J by 5 bases, 16 bases remained unmatched. The germline V gene has CDR1 KGHDR and CDR2 SFDVKD. The CDR3 is 17 residues long.

The genes are TRBV25-1 and TRBJ1-5, with 7 bases fitting TRBD1. The CDR3 is 16 residues long. From germline, CDR1 is MGHDK and CDR2 SYGVNS. J gave up 2 bases and V 4 bases, and 8 bases lay outside the gene matches. CDR3: CASSGKQGPGNQPQHF. CDR3 in DNA: TGTGCCAGCAGTGGCAAACAGGGGCCTGGCAATCAGCCCCAGCATTTT.

CDR3 protein: CASSFGLDGELFF. The CDR3 region has the DNA TGTGCCAGCAGCTTCGGACTAGATGGGGAGCTGTTTTTT. This chain joins TRBV11-2 and TRBJ2-2; 7 bases match TRBD2. V was pared by 3 bases and J by 8 bases, with 3 bases of the junction left unmatched. From germline, CDR1 is SGHAT and CDR2 FQNNGV. The CDR3 is 13 residues long. Full variable domain (missing parts from reference TRBV11-2 and TRBJ2-2): EAGVAQSPRYKIIEKRQSVAFWCNPISGHATLYWYQQILGQGPKLLIQFQNNGVVDDSQLPKDRFSAERLKGVDSTLKIQPAKLEDSAVYLCASSFGLDGELFFGEGSRLTVL.

The V and J genes are TRBV19 and TRBJ1-5; no clear D. Trimming took off 10 bases at V and 0 bases at J, with 16 bases between the two ends. This CDR3 is built from 15 residues. The germline CDR1 and CDR2 sequences are LNHDA and SQIVND (reference sequence). The CDR3 coding sequence is TGTGCCACCTGCCGAGGCATTTATAGCAATCAGCCCCAGCATTTT. Translated, it gives CATCRGIYSNQPQHF.

This chain links TRBV28 with TRBJ2-1; 9 positions agree with TRBD1. The CDR3 consists of 14 residues. Germline assignment: CDR1 MDHEN and CDR2 SYDVKM. J was trimmed by 2 bases and V by 5 bases; bases with no gene match: 1. Here the CDR3 DNA reads TGTGCCAGCAGTCGACAGGGGGCCTACAATGAGCAGTTCTTC. Protein sequence: CASSRQGAYNEQFF.

V and J are TRBV27 and TRBJ2-7, with TRBD1 identical over 10 bases. Looked up from germline, CDR1 is MNHEY and CDR2 is SMNVEV (reference sequence). The CDR3 contains 15 residues. V gave up 5 bases and J gave up 9 bases; unmatched junction bases: 13. CDR3 residues: CASSRPGQGKSGQYF. CDR3 bases: TGTGCCAGCAGTCGGCCGGGACAGGGGAAGTCAGGGCAGTACTTC.

The rearrangement links TRBV7-2 to TRBJ2-2; 12 nucleotides match TRBD2. V gave up 2 bases and J gave up 0 bases; unmatched junction bases: 7. The CDR3 consists of 19 residues. Germline CDR1 is SGHTA and CDR2 is FQGNSA. CDR3 DNA sequence: TGTGCCAGCAGCTTAAGGTGGCTAGCGGGGGGGCCGAACACCGGGGAGCTGTTTTTT. The encoded protein is CASSLRWLAGGPNTGELFF.

This clone showed up just once. The genes are TRBV24-1 and TRBJ1-5; the D is unclear. V lost 5 bases to trimming and J lost 6 bases, with 10 bases between them. Germline CDR1 is KGHDR and CDR2 is SFDVKD. The length of the CDR3 is 13 residues. CDR3 sequence reads: CATSARGGQPQHF. The CDR3 nucleotides are TGTGCCACCAGTGCTCGGGGAGGTCAGCCCCAGCATTTT.

The chain combines TRBV7-9 with TRBJ2-2; TRBD2 matches at 9 bases. V shed 5 bases, J shed 0 bases, and the junction held 7 bases outside the gene matches. The CDR3 is made up of 17 amino acids. The germline gives CDR1 SEHNR, CDR2 FQNEAQ (reference sequence). The CDR3 DNA sequence: TGTGCCAGCAGCGTCCCCCTAGCGGGGACGAACACCGGGGAGCTGTTTTTT. As protein: CASSVPLAGTNTGELFF. The full variable domain, in which reference TRBV7-9 and TRBJ2-2 provide the parts outside the CDR3, is DTGVSQNPRHKITKRGQNVTFRCDPISEHNRLYWYRQTLGQGPEFLTYFQNEAQLEKSRLLSDRFSAERPKGSFSTLEIQRTEQGDSAMYLCASSVPLAGTNTGELFFGEGSRLTVL.

This clone was found once. The chain carries TRBV5-1 and TRBJ1-2; TRBD1 agrees at 11 bases. The germline CDR1 and CDR2 sequences are SGHRS and YFSETQ. The CDR3 is made up of 15 amino acids. The V and J ends lost 4 bases and 2 bases, in that order; junction bases with no gene match: 4. The CDR3 here is CASSQGTGGNYGYTF. The CDR3 DNA sequence: TGCGCCAGCAGCCAGGGGACAGGGGGAAACTATGGCTACACCTTC.

The chain couples TRBV27 to TRBJ2-1, with 13 bases matching TRBD2. Germline V gene sequence: CDR1 MNHEY, CDR2 SMNVEV (reference sequence). The trim removed 5 bases at V and 4 bases at J, leaving 2 bases unmatched. The CDR3 length is 15 residues. CDR3 loop: CASSGGLAGYNEQFF. The CDR3 DNA follows: TGTGCCAGCAGTGGGGGACTAGCGGGGTACAATGAGCAGTTCTTC.

The chain recombines TRBV5-1 with TRBJ2-7; 9 bases agree with TRBD2. This CDR3 has 16 amino acids. The V gene's germline CDR1 is SGHRS and CDR2 YFSETQ. Trimming at V came to 0 bases and at J to 3 bases, leaving 7 bases not matched to a gene. The CDR3, as DNA: TGCGCCAGCAGCTTGGCCGCGGGTAGCGGGGGCTACGAGCAGTACTTC. Protein: CASSLAAGSGGYEQYF.

The chain is built from TRBV9 and TRBJ2-7, with D unclear. This CDR3 comprises 14 residues. From germline, CDR1 is SGDLS and CDR2 YYNGEE. Trimming pared 0 bases from V and 0 bases from J, leaving 7 bases between. The CDR3 is CASSVGYSSYEQYF. CDR3 DNA: TGTGCCAGCAGCGTAGGGTACAGCTCCTACGAGCAGTACTTC.

V is TRBV28 and J is TRBJ1-5; weak D call: TRBD1 (5 bases). V lost 1 base, J lost 1 base, and 11 bases lay in between. The CDR3 runs 16 residues. The germline V gene has CDR1 MDHEN and CDR2 SYDVKM. The DNA for the CDR3 is TGTGCCAGCAGTTTATTGCGGGGGTTGAGCAATCAGCCCCAGCATTTT. This gives the protein CASSLLRGLSNQPQHF.